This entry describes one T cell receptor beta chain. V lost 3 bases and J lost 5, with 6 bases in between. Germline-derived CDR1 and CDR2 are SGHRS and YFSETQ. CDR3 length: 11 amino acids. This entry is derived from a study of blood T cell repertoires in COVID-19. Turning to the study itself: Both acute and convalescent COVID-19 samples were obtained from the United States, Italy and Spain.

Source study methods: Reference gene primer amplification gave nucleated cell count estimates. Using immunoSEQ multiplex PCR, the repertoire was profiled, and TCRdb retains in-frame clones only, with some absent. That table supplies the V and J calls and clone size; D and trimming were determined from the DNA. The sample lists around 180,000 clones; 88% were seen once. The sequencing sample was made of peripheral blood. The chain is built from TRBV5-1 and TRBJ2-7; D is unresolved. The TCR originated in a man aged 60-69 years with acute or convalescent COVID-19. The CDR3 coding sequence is TGCGCCAGCAGCTCATACAACGAGCAGTACTTC. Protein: CASSSYNEQYF.